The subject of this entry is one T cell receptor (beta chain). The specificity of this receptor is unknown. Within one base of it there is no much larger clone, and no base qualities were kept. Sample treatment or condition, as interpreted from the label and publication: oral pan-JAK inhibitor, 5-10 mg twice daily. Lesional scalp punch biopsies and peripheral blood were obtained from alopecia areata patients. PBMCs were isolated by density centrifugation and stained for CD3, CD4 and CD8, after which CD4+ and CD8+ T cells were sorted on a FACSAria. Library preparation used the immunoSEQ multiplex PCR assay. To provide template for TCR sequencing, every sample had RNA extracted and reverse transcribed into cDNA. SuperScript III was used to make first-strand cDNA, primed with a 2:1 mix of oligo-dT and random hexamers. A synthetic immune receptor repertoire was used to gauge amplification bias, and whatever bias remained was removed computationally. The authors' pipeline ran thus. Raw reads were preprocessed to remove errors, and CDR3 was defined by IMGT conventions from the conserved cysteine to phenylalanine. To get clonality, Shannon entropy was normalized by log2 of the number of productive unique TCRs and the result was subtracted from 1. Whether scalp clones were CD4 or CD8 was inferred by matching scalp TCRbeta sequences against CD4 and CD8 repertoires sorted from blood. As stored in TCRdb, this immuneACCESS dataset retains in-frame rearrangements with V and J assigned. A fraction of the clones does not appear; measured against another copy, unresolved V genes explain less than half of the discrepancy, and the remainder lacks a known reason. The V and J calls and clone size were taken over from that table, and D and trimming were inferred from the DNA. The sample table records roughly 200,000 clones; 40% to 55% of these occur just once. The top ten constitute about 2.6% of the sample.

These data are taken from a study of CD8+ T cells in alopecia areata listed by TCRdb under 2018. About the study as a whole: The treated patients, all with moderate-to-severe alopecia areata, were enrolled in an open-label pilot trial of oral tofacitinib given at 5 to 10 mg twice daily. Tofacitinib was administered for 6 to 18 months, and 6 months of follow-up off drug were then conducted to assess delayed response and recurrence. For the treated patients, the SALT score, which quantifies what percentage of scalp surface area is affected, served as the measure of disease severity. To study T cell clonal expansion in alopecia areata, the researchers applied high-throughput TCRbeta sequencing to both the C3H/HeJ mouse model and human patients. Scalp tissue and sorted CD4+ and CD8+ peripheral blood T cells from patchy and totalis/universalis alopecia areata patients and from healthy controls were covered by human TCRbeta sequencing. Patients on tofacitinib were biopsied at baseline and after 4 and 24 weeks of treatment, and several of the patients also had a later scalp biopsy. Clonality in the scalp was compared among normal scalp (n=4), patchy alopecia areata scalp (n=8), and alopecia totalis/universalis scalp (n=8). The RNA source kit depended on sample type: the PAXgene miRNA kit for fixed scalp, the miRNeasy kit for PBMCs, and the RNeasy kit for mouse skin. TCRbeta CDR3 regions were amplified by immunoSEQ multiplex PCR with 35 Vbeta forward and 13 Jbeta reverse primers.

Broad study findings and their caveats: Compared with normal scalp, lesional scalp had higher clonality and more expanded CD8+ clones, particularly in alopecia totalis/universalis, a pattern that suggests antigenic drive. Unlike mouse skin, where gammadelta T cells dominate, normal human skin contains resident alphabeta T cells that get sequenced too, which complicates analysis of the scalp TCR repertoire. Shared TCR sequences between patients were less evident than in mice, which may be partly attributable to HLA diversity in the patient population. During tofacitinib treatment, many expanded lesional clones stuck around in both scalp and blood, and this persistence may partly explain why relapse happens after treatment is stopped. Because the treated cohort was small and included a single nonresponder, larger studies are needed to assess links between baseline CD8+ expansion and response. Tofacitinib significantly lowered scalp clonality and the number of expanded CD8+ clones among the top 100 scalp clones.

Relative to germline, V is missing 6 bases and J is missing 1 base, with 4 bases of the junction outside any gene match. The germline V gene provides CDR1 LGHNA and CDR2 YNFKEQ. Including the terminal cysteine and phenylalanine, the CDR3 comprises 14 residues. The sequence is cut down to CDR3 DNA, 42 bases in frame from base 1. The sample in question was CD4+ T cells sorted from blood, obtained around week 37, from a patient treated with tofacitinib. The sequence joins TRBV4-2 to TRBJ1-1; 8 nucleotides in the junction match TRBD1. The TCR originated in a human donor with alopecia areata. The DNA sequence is TGTGCCAGCAGAGACAGGGGCGGGAACACTGAAGCTTTCTTT. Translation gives CASRDRGGNTEAFF.